This TCR beta chain was sequenced during a study of blood T cell repertoires in COVID-19. Background on the study: Specimens from acute and convalescent COVID-19 originated in the United States, Italy and Spain. T cells, B-cell-depleted T cells, or PBMCs provided the cDNA or gDNA that served as material.

CDR1 and CDR2 from the germline V gene are SGHAT and FQNNGV. Trimming took off 3 bases at V and 2 bases at J, with 10 bases between the two ends. The CDR3 sequence is 14 residues long. Original analysis: Reference gene primer amplification gave nucleated cell count estimates. TCRdb keeps only in-frame clones here, not all; method: immunoSEQ multiplex PCR. D and trimming come from the DNA, and the V and J calls and clone size come from that table. Of more than 85,000 clones in the sample, around 80% are singletons; the top ten hold 9.8%. The chain has TRBV11-2 and TRBJ2-5; maybe TRBD2 (6 bases). The sequence derives from a man in his 60s with active or convalescent COVID-19. Specimen: peripheral blood. The CDR3 nucleotides are TGTGCCAGCAGCTTTATTGGAGGGCAAGAGACCCAGTACTTC. Protein product: CASSFIGGQETQYF.